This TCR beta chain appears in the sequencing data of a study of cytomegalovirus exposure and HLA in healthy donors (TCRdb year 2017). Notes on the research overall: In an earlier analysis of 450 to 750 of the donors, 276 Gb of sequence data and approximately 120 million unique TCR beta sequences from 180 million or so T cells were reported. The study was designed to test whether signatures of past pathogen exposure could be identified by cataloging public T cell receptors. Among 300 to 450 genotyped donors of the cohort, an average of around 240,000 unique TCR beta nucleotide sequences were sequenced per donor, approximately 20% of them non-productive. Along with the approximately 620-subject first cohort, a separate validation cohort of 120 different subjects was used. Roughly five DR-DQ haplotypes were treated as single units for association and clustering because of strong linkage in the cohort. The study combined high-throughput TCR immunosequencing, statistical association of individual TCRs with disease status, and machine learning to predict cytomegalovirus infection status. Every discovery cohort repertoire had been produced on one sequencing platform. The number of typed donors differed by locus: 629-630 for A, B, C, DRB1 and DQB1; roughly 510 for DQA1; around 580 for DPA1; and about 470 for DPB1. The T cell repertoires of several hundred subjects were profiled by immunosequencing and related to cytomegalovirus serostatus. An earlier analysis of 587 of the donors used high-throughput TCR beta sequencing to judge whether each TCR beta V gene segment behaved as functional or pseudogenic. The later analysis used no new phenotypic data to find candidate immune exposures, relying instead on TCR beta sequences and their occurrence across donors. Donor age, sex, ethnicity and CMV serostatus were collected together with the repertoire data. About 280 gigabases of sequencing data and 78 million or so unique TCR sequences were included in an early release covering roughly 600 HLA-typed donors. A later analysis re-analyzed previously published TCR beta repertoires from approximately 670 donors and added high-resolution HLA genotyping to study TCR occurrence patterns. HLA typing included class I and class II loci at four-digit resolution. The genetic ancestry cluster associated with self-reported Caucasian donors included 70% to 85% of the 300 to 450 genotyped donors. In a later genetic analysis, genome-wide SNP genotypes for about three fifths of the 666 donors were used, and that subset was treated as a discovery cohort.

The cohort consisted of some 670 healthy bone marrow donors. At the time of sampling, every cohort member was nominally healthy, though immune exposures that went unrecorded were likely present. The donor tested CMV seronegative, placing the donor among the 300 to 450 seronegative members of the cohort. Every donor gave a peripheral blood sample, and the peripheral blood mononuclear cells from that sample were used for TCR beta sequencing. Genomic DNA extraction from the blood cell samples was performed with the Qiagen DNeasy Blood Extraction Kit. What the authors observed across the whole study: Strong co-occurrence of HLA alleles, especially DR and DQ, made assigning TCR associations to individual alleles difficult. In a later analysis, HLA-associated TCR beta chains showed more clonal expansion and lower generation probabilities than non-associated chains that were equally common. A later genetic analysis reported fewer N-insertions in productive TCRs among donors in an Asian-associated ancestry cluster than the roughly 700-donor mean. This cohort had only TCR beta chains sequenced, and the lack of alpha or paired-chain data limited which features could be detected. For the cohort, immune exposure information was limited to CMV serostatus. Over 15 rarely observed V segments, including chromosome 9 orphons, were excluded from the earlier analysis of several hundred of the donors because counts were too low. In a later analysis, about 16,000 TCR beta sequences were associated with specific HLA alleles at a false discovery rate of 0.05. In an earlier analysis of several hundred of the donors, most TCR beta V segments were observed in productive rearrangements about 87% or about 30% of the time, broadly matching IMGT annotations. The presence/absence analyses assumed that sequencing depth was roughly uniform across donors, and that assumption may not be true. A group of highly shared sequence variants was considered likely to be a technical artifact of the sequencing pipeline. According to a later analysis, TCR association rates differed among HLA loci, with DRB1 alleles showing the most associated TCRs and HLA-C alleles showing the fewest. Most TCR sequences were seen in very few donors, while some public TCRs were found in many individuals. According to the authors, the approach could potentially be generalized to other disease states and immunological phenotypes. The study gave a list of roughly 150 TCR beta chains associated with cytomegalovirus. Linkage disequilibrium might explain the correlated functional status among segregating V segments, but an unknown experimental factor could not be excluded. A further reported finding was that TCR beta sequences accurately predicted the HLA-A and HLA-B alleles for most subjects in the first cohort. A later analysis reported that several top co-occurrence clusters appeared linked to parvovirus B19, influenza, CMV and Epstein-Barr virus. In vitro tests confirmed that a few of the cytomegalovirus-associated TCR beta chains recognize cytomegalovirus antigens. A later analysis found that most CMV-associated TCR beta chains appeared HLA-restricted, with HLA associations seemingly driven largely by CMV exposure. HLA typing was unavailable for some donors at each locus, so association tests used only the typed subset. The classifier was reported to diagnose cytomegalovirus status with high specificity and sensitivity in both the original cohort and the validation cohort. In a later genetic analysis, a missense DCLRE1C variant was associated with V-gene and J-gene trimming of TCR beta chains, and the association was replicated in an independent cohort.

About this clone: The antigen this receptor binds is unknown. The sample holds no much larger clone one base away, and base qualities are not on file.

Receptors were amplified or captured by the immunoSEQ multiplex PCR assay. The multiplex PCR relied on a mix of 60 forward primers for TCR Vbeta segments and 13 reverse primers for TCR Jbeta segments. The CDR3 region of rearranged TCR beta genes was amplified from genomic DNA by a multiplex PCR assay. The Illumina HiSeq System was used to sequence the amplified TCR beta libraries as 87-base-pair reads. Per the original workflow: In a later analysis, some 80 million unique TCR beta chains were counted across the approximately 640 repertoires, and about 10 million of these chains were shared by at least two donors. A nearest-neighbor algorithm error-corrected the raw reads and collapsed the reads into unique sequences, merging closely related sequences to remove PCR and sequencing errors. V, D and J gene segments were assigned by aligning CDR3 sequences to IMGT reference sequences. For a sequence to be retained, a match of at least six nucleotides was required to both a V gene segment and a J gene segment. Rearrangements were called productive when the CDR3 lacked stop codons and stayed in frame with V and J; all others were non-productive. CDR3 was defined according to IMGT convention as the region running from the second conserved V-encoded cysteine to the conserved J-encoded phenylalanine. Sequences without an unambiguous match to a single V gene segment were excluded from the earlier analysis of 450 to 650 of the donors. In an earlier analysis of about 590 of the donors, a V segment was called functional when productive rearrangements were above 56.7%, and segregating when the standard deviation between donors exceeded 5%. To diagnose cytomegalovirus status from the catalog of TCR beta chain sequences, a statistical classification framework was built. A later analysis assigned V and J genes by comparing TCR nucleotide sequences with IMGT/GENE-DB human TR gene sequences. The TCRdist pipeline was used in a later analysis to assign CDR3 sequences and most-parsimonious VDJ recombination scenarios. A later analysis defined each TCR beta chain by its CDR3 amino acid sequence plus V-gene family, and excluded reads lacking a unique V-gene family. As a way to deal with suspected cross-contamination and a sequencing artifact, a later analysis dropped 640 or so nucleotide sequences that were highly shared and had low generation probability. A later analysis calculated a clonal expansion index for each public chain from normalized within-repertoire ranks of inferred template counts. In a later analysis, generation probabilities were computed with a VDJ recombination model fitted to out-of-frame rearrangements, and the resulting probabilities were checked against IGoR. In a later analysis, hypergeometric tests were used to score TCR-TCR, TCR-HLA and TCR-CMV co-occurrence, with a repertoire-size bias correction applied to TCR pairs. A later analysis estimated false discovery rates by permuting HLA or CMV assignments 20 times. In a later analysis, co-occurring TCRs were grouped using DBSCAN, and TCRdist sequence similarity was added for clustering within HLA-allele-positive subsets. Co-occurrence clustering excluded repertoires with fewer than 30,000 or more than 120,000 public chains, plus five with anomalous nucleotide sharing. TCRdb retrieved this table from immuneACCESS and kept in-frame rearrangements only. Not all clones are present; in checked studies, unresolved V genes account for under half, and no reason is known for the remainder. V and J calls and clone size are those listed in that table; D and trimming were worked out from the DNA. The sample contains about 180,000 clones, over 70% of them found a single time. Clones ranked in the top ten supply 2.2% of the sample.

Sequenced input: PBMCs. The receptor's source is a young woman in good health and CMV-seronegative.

The CDR3 region reads CASSQGQGSAEAFF. In nucleotides, the sequence is TGTGCCAGCTCACAAGGACAGGGATCAGCTGAAGCTTTCTTT. The chain is assembled from TRBV18 and TRBJ1-1, with 8 bases aligning to TRBD1. The cysteine opens and the phenylalanine closes a CDR3 of 14 amino acids. The only DNA kept is the CDR3, 42 bases in frame from the first base. From a lookup of the germline V gene, CDR1 and CDR2 are KGHSH and LQKENI. The V end gives up 4 bases and the J end 6 bases, leaving 7 bases in the junction not matched to a gene. The variable domain in full, with residues beyond the CDR3 obtained from the reference TRBV18 and TRBJ1-1 genes, is NAGVMQNPRHLVRRRGQEARLRCSPMKGHSHVYWYRQLPEEGLKFMVYLQKENIIDESGMPKERFSAEFPKEGPSILRIQQVVRGDSAAYFCASSQGQGSAEAFFGQGTRLTVV.